The T cell receptor beta chain described here comes from a study of blood T cell repertoires in COVID-19. The wider study: Samples came from the United States, Italy and Spain, spanning acute and convalescent COVID-19. The cDNA or gDNA used as material had been derived from T cells, B-cell-depleted T cells, or PBMCs.

The CDR3 is made up of 14 amino acids. CDR1 WNHNN and CDR2 SYGVQD come from the germline V gene (reference sequence). V lost 0 bases, J lost 7 bases, and 13 bases lay in between. This clone was recorded only once. Sequencing used immunoSEQ multiplex PCR; TCRdb keeps in-frame clones, though not all of them. In the table there are 150,000 to 190,000 clones, 70% to 90% of which are singletons. Sequenced input: peripheral blood. J is TRBJ2-7 and V is TRBV10-1; no clear D. This receptor was identified in an older woman with COVID-19, enrolled during active disease. The DNA for the CDR3 is TGCGCCAGCAGTGAGTCCGGAGTCCCTAAGGAGCAGTACTTC. This sequence encodes CASSESGVPKEQYF.